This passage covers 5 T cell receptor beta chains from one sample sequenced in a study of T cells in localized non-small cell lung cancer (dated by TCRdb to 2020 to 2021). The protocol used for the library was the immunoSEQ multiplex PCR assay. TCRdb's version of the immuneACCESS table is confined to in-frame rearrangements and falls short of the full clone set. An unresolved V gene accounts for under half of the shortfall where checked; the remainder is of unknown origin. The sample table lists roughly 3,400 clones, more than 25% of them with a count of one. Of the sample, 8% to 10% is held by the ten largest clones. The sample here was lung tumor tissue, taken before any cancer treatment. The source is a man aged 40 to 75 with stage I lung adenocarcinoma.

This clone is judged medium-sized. CDR3 region: CAISRDNNQPQHF. In nucleotides, the CDR3 is TGTGCCATCAGCCGGGACAACAATCAGCCCCAGCATTTT. The chain employs TRBV6-8 and TRBJ1-5, with D perhaps TRBD1 (6 bases). CDR3 length equals 13 residues. Trimming took 10 bases from V and 3 from J, leaving 13 bases between them. Germline-derived CDR1 and CDR2 are MNHGY and SAAAGT.

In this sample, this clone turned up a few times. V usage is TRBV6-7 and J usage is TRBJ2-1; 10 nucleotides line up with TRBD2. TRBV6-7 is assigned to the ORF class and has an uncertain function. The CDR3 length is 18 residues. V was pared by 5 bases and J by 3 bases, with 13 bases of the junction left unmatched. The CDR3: CASSESPWTSGYYNEQFF. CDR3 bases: TGTGCCAGCAGTGAATCCCCATGGACTAGCGGTTACTACAATGAGCAGTTCTTC.

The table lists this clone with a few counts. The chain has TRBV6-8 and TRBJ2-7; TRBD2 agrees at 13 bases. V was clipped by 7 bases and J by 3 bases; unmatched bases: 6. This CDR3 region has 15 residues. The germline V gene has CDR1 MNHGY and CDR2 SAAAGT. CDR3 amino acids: CASTLTSGGLYEQYF. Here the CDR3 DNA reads TGTGCCAGCACCCTGACTAGCGGGGGGCTCTACGAGCAGTACTTC.

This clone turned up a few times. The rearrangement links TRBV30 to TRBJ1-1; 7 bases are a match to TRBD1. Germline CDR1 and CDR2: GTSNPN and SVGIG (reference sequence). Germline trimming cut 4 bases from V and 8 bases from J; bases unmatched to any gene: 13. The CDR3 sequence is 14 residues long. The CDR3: CAWTFLSEGAEAFF. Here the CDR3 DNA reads TGTGCCTGGACCTTTTTGTCCGAGGGGGCGGAAGCTTTCTTT.

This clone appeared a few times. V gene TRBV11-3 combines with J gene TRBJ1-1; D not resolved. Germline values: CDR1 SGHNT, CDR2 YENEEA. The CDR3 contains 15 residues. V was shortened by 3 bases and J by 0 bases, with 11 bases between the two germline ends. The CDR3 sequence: CASSLVGLLNTEAFF. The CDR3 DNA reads TGTGCCAGCAGCTTGGTGGGCCTCTTGAACACTGAAGCTTTCTTT.